The entry below describes one TCR beta chain. The antigen is not known. The sample originates from a study of T cell responses to AZD1222 COVID-19 vaccine. Study at large: Doses given second, at about 4 or about 12 weeks, were pooled. Whole-study findings and limits: Distributed over spike, vaccine-associated CD4 TCRs predominated at 160-218 and 743-854. Every sample of the repertoires postdated the peak T cell response. Clonal diversity was possibly underestimated, and white British individuals and females predominated among donors.

CDR1 and CDR2 (germline): LGHNA, YSLEER. With V trimmed by 2 bases and J by 4 bases, 11 bases remained unmatched. The CDR3 is made up of 17 amino acids. TCRdb's table, derived via immunoSEQ multiplex PCR, lists solely in-frame clones and lacks some. The repertoire holds more than 75,000 clones, around 89% seen once, with about 7.8% in the top ten. The sequence was obtained from an adult in good health. The sequencing used peripheral blood, collected on day 0 of AZD1222 vaccination. V usage is TRBV4-3 and J usage is TRBJ2-1, with 7 bases that match TRBD2. Written as DNA, the CDR3 is TGCGCCAGCAGCCAAACGACTGCGGGAGTCCGTTACAATGAGCAGTTCTTC. Encoded protein: CASSQTTAGVRYNEQFF.